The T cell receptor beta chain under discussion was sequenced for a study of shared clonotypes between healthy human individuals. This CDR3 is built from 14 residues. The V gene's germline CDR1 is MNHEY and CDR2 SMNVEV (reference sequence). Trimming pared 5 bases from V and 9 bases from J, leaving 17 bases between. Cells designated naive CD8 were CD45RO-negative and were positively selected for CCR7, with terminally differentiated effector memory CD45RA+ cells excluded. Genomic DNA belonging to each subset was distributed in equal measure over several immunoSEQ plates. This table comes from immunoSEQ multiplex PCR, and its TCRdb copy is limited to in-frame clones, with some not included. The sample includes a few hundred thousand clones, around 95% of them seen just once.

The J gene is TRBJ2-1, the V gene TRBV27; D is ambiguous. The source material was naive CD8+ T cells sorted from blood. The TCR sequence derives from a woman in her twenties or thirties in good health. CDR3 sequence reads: CASSPSLPGPEQFF. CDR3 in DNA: TGTGCCAGCAGTCCCTCCCTCCCCGGTCCTGAGCAGTTCTTC.